This TCR beta chain is from a study of blood T cells in healthy people across ages. Trimming left V 3 bases short and J 2 bases short, with 12 bases between. Germline CDR1 is SGHRS and CDR2 is YFSETQ. The CDR3 contains 14 residues. This clonotype was found a few times. Next came a second PCR, run for roughly 6 to 11 cycles, which used a sample-barcoded 5' primer along with a J-beta primer mix. MiXCR was run by TCRdb on the 5' RACE reads, yielding one entry per CDR3 protein. The table shows 780,000 or so distinct CDR3 sequences, with around 50% occurring only once. The origin of this receptor is a man between 40 and 49 years old in good health. The specimen sequenced was blood. The rearrangement links TRBV5-1 to TRBJ2-7; D call uncertain. CDR3 sequence: CASSSGREPYEQYF. Here the CDR3 DNA reads TGCGCCAGCAGCTCGGGCCGCGAACCCTACGAGCAGTACTTC. Combining the CDR3 with reference TRBV5-1 and TRBJ2-7 gives the whole variable domain KAGVTQTPRYLIKTRGQQVTLSCSPISGHRSVSWYQQTPGQGLQFLFEYFSETQRNKGNFPGRFSGRQFSNSRSEMNVSTLELGDSALYLCASSSGREPYEQYFGPGTRLTVT.